This T cell receptor (beta chain) was observed in a study of PD-L1 blockade in urothelial cancer. Turning to the study itself: Male sex and bladder-origin urothelial cancer characterized about 90% of the roughly 29 patients. Whole-study results and caveats: Blood TCR clonality below the median before treatment was a predictor of better survival.

There are a few counts of this clone. Its cognate antigen is unknown. Libraries were prepared by immunoSEQ multiplex PCR; TCRdb keeps only in-frame clonotypes and omits some of them. The sample consists of about 82,000 clones, 82% of them appearing once. The CDR3 loop spans 19 amino acids. With 4 bases clipped from V and 1 base from J, the junction kept 9 bases outside the gene matches. Germline loops: CDR1 SGHVS, CDR2 FQNEAQ. This sample comprised PBMCs, obtained around atezolizumab (anti-PD-L1) treatment. The V and J genes are TRBV7-8 and TRBJ2-6; 11 positions agree with TRBD1. This receptor was taken from a man aged 70 or older with urothelial cancer. The CDR3 sequence: CASSSRTGGALSGANVLTF. In DNA form, the CDR3 reads TGTGCCAGCAGCTCCCGGACAGGGGGCGCCTTGTCTGGGGCCAACGTCCTGACTTTC.